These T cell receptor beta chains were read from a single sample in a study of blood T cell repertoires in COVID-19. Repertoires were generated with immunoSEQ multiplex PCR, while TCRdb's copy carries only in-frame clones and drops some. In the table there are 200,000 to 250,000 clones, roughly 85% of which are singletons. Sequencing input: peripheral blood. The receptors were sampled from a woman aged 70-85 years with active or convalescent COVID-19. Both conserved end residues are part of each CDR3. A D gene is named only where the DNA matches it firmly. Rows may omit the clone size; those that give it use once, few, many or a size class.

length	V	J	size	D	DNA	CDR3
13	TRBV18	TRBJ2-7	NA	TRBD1	TGTGCCAGCTCACCCGGGACAGGGGGCGCCCAGTACTTC	CASSPGTGGAQYF
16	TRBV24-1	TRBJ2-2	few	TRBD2	TGTGCCACCGGTACTAGCGGGAGCGGCCGGACCGGGGAGCTGTTTTTT	CATGTSGSGRTGELFF
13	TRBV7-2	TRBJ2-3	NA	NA	TGTGCCAGCAGCTTCTCCAGGCCAGATACGCAGTATTTT	CASSFSRPDTQYF
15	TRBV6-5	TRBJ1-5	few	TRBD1	TGTGCCAGCAGACGACAGGGGGGTAGCAATCAGCCCCAGCATTTT	CASRRQGGSNQPQHF
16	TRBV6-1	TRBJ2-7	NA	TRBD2	TGTGCCAGCAGTGGTATTTCTTGGGACTACCACTACGAGCAGTACTTC	CASSGISWDYHYEQYF
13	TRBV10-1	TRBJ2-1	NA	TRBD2	TGCGCCAGCCGGACTAGCGGGGGGAATGAGCAGTTCTTC	CASRTSGGNEQFF
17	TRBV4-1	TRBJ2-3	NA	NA	TGCGCCAGCAGCCAAGAGAGGGGGAAGGTTTTTACAGATACGCAGTATTTT	CASSQERGKVFTDTQYF
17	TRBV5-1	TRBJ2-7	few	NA	TGCGCCAGCAGCCGGGGAGGTACTGCGGGGCGCTCCTACGAGCAGTACTTC	CASSRGGTAGRSYEQYF
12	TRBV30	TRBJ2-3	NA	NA	TGTGCCTGGAGTGTCACAGGGCCTCAGGTGTATTTT	CAWSVTGPQVYF
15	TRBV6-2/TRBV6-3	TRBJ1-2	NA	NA	TGTGCCAGCAGTCCCCGGACAGTGACCTTCTATGGCTACACCTTC	CASSPRTVTFYGYTF
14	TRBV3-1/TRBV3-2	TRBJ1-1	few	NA	TGTGCCAGCGGGAGACACGGTATGAACACTGAAGCTTTCTTT	CASGRHGMNTEAFF
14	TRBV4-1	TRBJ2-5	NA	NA	TGCGCCAGCAGCCAAGATCTTGCGCAAGAGACCCAGTACTTC	CASSQDLAQETQYF
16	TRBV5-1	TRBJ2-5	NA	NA	TGCGCCAGCAGCCCCGTGGGCAAAACGTACCAAGAGACCCAGTACTTC	CASSPVGKTYQETQYF
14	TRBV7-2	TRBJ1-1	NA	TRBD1	TGTGCCAGCAGCTGGACAGGGGTCGGCACTGAAGCTTTCTTT	CASSWTGVGTEAFF
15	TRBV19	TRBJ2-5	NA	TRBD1	TGTGCCAGTAGTACCCGGGACAGGGATTTGGAGACCCAGTACTTC	CASSTRDRDLETQYF
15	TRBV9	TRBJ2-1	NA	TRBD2	TGTGCCAGCAGCCTAGCGGGAGGGCCTGGCAATGAGCAGTTCTTC	CASSLAGGPGNEQFF
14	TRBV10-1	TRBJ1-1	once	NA	TGCGCCAGCAGTGAGTTGCGGGGGAACACTGAAGCTTTCTTT	CASSELRGNTEAFF
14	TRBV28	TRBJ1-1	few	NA	TGTGCCAGCAGGTGGGGTGCCGGGGACACTGAAGCTTTCTTT	CASRWGAGDTEAFF
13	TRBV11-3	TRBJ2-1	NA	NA	TGTGCCAGCAGCTTCCGCGGGGGCTCGGAGCAGTTCTTC	CASSFRGGSEQFF
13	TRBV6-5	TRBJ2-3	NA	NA	TGTGCCAGCAACAGGCAGGGCGCAGATACGCAGTATTTT	CASNRQGADTQYF
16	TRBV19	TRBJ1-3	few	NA	TGTGCCAGTAGTATCCCACTATCCGGGGCTGGAAACACCATATATTTT	CASSIPLSGAGNTIYF
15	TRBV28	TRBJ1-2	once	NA	TGTGCCAGCAGGCCCTGGGGCAGGGCCGTTTCGGGCTACACCTTC	CASRPWGRAVSGYTF
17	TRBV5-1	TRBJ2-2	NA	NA	TGCGCCAGCAGCTTGTCGCCCGGGGGACCTCCCGGCGGGGAGCTGTTTTTT	CASSLSPGGPPGGELFF
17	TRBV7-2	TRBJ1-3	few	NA	TGTGCCAGCAGCTTAGTTACCGGGTTAGTCTCTGGAAACACCATATATTTT	CASSLVTGLVSGNTIYF
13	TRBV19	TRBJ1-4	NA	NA	TGTGCCAGTAGTACCGGTGTCGAAGAAAAACTGTTTTTT	CASSTGVEEKLFF
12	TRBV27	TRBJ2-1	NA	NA	TGTGCCAGCAGTGAGGATCGCCGTGAGCAGTTCTTC	CASSEDRREQFF
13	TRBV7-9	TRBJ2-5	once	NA	TGTGCCAGCAGCCGGACACCACAAGAGACCCAGTACTTC	CASSRTPQETQYF
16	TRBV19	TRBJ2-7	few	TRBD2	TGTGCCAGTAGTATAGCCCCAGCGGGAGGACCTTACGAGCAGTACTTC	CASSIAPAGGPYEQYF
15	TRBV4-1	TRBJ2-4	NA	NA	TGCGCCAGCAGCCAGTTGACAGGTGCCAAAAACATTCAGTACTTC	CASSQLTGAKNIQYF
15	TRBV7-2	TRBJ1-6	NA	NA	TGTGCCAGCAGCAACTCGGTAAATCGGGGTTCACCCCTCCACTTT	CASSNSVNRGSPLHF
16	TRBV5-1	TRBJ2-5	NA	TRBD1	TGCGCCAGCAGCTTGGCGTACGGACAGGGACAAGAGACCCAGTACTTC	CASSLAYGQGQETQYF
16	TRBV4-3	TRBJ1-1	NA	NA	TGCGCCAGCAGCCAAGTAATCGGGGGGGCGAACACTGAAGCTTTCTTT	CASSQVIGGANTEAFF
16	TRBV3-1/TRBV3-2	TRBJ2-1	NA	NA	TGTGCCAGCAGCCAAGATGAGCGGAGGCCCTACAATGAGCAGTTCTTC	CASSQDERRPYNEQFF
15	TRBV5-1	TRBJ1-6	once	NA	TGCGCCAGCAGCTTGGGGAACAGGGACGGTTCACCCCTCCACTTT	CASSLGNRDGSPLHF
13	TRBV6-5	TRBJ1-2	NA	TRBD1	TGTGCCAGCATGGGACAGTGGATCTATGGCTACACCTTC	CASMGQWIYGYTF
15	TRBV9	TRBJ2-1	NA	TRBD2	TGTGCCAGCAGCGTTAGCGGGGAGACCTACAATGAGCAGTTCTTC	CASSVSGETYNEQFF
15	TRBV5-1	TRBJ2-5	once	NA	TGCGCCAGCAGCTTGGGAAGCGGCAGGGGAGAGACCCAGTACTTC	CASSLGSGRGETQYF
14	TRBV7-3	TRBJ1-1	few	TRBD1	TGTGCCAGCAGCGCCCAACAGGGGGACACTGAAGCTTTCTTT	CASSAQQGDTEAFF
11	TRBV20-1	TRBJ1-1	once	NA	TGCAGTGTCCCAGGTTACACTGAAGCTTTCTTT	CSVPGYTEAFF
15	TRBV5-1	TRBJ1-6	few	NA	TGCGCCAGCAGCCCAAGACCGGAGTATAATTCACCCCTCCACTTT	CASSPRPEYNSPLHF
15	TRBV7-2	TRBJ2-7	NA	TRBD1	TGTGCCAGCAGCCCATGGGGGGACAGGGGTTACGAGCAGTACTTC	CASSPWGDRGYEQYF
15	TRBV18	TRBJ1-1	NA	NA	TGTGCCAGCTCACCCTTCGTTACACCGAACACTGAAGCTTTCTTT	CASSPFVTPNTEAFF
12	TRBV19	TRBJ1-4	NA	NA	TGTGCCAGTAGTAGGTCAGATGAAAAACTGTTTTTT	CASSRSDEKLFF
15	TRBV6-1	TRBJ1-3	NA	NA	TGTGCCAGCAGTTTAACGGGACTTCTTGGAAACACCATATATTTT	CASSLTGLLGNTIYF